This T cell receptor beta chain appears in the sequencing data of a study of blood T cell repertoires in COVID-19. The CDR3 consists of 13 residues. The V gene end was trimmed by 5 bases and the J gene end by 3 bases; junction bases not matched to a gene: 4. Germline V gene sequence: CDR1 MNHEY, CDR2 SMNVEV (reference sequence). Assay: immunoSEQ multiplex PCR; the TCRdb copy retains only in-frame clones and omits some. The sample records around 4,800 clones, about 76% being singletons. Sequenced material: peripheral blood. The chain joins TRBV27 to TRBJ2-7; 7 bases match TRBD1. This receptor was identified in a human donor in a cohort sampled during active COVID-19. CDR3 in DNA: TGTGCCAGCAGTCCGGGACAGAGCTACGAGCAGTACTTC. Residues: CASSPGQSYEQYF.